These T cell receptor beta chains were read from a single sample in a study of T-cell memory formation after mild COVID-19. Using its own MiXCR run on the 5' RACE reads, TCRdb lists one record per CDR3 protein. The sample lists just under 550,000 distinct CDR3 sequences; just over 20% were seen once. Sequencing used PBMCs or a T cell subset sorted from them (not recorded which). The receptors come from an adult woman who had mild COVID-19 (a few samples of this study predate the infection). Cell type and time point are not known. Each CDR3 is given with its conserved first and last residue. Fields, in order: V gene, CDR3 length, clone size, D gene, J gene, CDR3 protein, CDR3 DNA. The D gene is left open where the match is weak. Where a row states a size, it is once, few, many or the class of an expanded clone; other rows omit it.

V gene: TRBV6-2/TRBV6-3; CDR3 length: 16; clone size: .; D gene: TRBD1; J gene: TRBJ2-7; CDR3 protein: CASSTGTGIFTYEQYF; CDR3 DNA: TGTGCCAGCAGTACCGGGACAGGGATCTTCACCTACGAGCAGTACTTC
V gene: TRBV7-2; CDR3 length: 13; clone size: many; D gene: TRBD2; J gene: TRBJ2-7; CDR3 protein: CASSISGSYEQYF; CDR3 DNA: TGTGCCAGCAGCATTAGCGGGAGCTACGAGCAGTACTTC
V gene: TRBV9; CDR3 length: 17; clone size: few; D gene: TRBD2; J gene: TRBJ2-7; CDR3 protein: CASSVAPYERGAYEQYF; CDR3 DNA: TGTGCCAGCAGCGTAGCCCCTTATGAGCGGGGGGCCTACGAGCAGTACTTC
V gene: TRBV7-2; CDR3 length: 15; clone size: many; D gene: .; J gene: TRBJ2-3; CDR3 protein: CASSLAAVDTDTQYF; CDR3 DNA: TGTGCCAGCAGCTTAGCAGCGGTAGACACAGATACGCAGTATTTT
V gene: TRBV11-2; CDR3 length: 14; clone size: .; D gene: TRBD2; J gene: TRBJ2-5; CDR3 protein: CASRLAGGHETQYF; CDR3 DNA: TGTGCCAGCCGGTTGGCGGGGGGGCACGAGACCCAGTACTTC
V gene: TRBV7-8; CDR3 length: 15; clone size: few; D gene: .; J gene: TRBJ1-5; CDR3 protein: CASSPHWAGRQPQHF; CDR3 DNA: TGTGCCAGCAGCCCTCACTGGGCTGGGCGTCAGCCCCAGCATTTT
V gene: TRBV27; CDR3 length: 16; clone size: .; D gene: TRBD2; J gene: TRBJ2-2; CDR3 protein: CASSSGLAGNTGELFF; CDR3 DNA: TGTGCCAGCAGCTCCGGACTAGCGGGGAACACCGGGGAGCTGTTTTTT
V gene: TRBV7-9; CDR3 length: 14; clone size: few; D gene: .; J gene: TRBJ2-7; CDR3 protein: CASSLGGISFVAYF; CDR3 DNA: TGTGCCAGCAGCTTAGGTGGGATCTCCTTTGTTGCGTACTTC
V gene: TRBV5-1; CDR3 length: 13; clone size: few; D gene: .; J gene: TRBJ2-7; CDR3 protein: CASNGGLSGWQYF; CDR3 DNA: TGCGCCAGCAATGGCGGATTAAGCGGCTGGCAGTACTTC
V gene: TRBV5-8; CDR3 length: 13; clone size: .; D gene: TRBD1; J gene: TRBJ1-2; CDR3 protein: CASSNRGDYGYTF; CDR3 DNA: TGTGCCAGCAGCAACAGGGGTGACTATGGCTACACCTTC
V gene: TRBV7-7; CDR3 length: 14; clone size: .; D gene: .; J gene: TRBJ2-1; CDR3 protein: CASSFTAEGNEQFF; CDR3 DNA: TGTGCTAGCAGCTTCACGGCTGAAGGGAATGAGCAGTTCTTC
V gene: TRBV25-1; CDR3 length: 16; clone size: .; D gene: .; J gene: TRBJ2-7; CDR3 protein: CASSDYARGVFYEQYF; CDR3 DNA: TGTGCCAGCAGTGATTACGCTCGAGGAGTGTTCTACGAGCAGTACTTC
V gene: TRBV28; CDR3 length: 15; clone size: .; D gene: TRBD2; J gene: TRBJ2-1; CDR3 protein: CASIEGGSGTLKQFF; CDR3 DNA: TGTGCCAGCATTGAAGGCGGTAGCGGGACCCTAAAGCAGTTCTTC
V gene: TRBV6-2/TRBV6-3; CDR3 length: 15; clone size: few; D gene: TRBD1; J gene: TRBJ2-2; CDR3 protein: CASNPRTGGLGELFF; CDR3 DNA: TGTGCCAGCAACCCACGGACAGGGGGGCTCGGGGAGCTGTTTTTT
V gene: TRBV7-8; CDR3 length: 14; clone size: .; D gene: .; J gene: TRBJ2-1; CDR3 protein: CASSHLGNYNEQFF; CDR3 DNA: TGTGCCAGCAGCCACCTGGGTAACTACAATGAGCAGTTCTTC
V gene: TRBV20-1; CDR3 length: 13; clone size: .; D gene: .; J gene: TRBJ2-7; CDR3 protein: CSAPRLGSYEQYF; CDR3 DNA: TGCAGTGCCCCCCGACTAGGCTCCTACGAGCAGTACTTC
V gene: TRBV4-1; CDR3 length: 17; clone size: few; D gene: .; J gene: TRBJ1-4; CDR3 protein: CASSHPEGGGIEEKLFF; CDR3 DNA: TGCGCCAGCAGCCACCCCGAAGGGGGGGGAATAGAGGAAAAACTGTTTTTT
V gene: TRBV7-9; CDR3 length: 14; clone size: .; D gene: .; J gene: TRBJ1-1; CDR3 protein: CASRSPGWNTEAFF; CDR3 DNA: TGTGCCAGCAGGAGCCCGGGGTGGAACACTGAAGCTTTCTTT
V gene: TRBV4-1; CDR3 length: 18; clone size: .; D gene: .; J gene: TRBJ2-7; CDR3 protein: CASSQGFQKGPGFYEQYF; CDR3 DNA: TGCGCCAGCAGCCAAGGATTTCAGAAGGGCCCGGGGTTCTACGAGCAGTACTTC
V gene: TRBV24-1; CDR3 length: 11; clone size: few; D gene: .; J gene: TRBJ2-2; CDR3 protein: CATSLTGELFF; CDR3 DNA: TGTGCCACCAGTCTCACCGGGGAGCTGTTTTTT
V gene: TRBV11-1; CDR3 length: 13; clone size: few; D gene: .; J gene: TRBJ2-7; CDR3 protein: CASSLKGIHEQYF; CDR3 DNA: TGTGCCAGCAGCTTAAAGGGGATCCACGAGCAGTACTTC
V gene: TRBV6-1; CDR3 length: 15; clone size: .; D gene: TRBD2; J gene: TRBJ2-7; CDR3 protein: CASSDWASGDYEQYF; CDR3 DNA: TGTGCCAGCAGTGACTGGGCTAGCGGGGACTACGAGCAGTACTTC
V gene: TRBV6-6; CDR3 length: 14; clone size: few; D gene: TRBD1; J gene: TRBJ2-7; CDR3 protein: CASNPSTGAVEQYF; CDR3 DNA: TGTGCCAGCAATCCATCGACAGGGGCGGTGGAGCAGTACTTC
V gene: TRBV11-2; CDR3 length: 16; clone size: few; D gene: TRBD2; J gene: TRBJ2-1; CDR3 protein: CASSSSGRIGYNEQFF; CDR3 DNA: TGTGCCAGCAGCTCTAGCGGGAGGATCGGTTACAATGAGCAGTTCTTC
V gene: TRBV7-3; CDR3 length: 16; clone size: .; D gene: TRBD1; J gene: TRBJ2-1; CDR3 protein: CASSALPGQGGNEQFF; CDR3 DNA: TGTGCCAGCAGCGCACTCCCGGGACAGGGGGGGAATGAGCAGTTCTTC
V gene: TRBV6-5; CDR3 length: 15; clone size: few; D gene: .; J gene: TRBJ2-7; CDR3 protein: CASSYSNQGTREQYF; CDR3 DNA: TGTGCCAGCAGTTACTCGAATCAGGGAACGAGGGAGCAGTACTTC
V gene: TRBV12-3/TRBV12-4; CDR3 length: 14; clone size: few; D gene: .; J gene: TRBJ2-6; CDR3 protein: CASSFLGGANVLTF; CDR3 DNA: TGTGCCAGCAGTTTTTTGGGTGGGGCCAACGTCCTGACTTTC
V gene: TRBV20-1; CDR3 length: 12; clone size: .; D gene: .; J gene: TRBJ1-2; CDR3 protein: CSARVPPYGYTF; CDR3 DNA: TGCAGTGCTAGAGTACCCCCGTATGGCTACACCTTC
V gene: TRBV27; CDR3 length: 14; clone size: few; D gene: .; J gene: TRBJ1-1; CDR3 protein: CASSPRTGVASAFF; CDR3 DNA: TGTGCCAGCAGTCCCAGAACTGGTGTGGCAAGCGCTTTCTTT
V gene: TRBV6-5; CDR3 length: 16; clone size: few; D gene: TRBD1; J gene: TRBJ1-4; CDR3 protein: CASSYSDRALHEKLFF; CDR3 DNA: TGTGCCAGCAGTTATTCCGACAGGGCGCTTCACGAAAAACTGTTTTTT
V gene: TRBV20-1; CDR3 length: 15; clone size: few; D gene: TRBD2; J gene: TRBJ2-7; CDR3 protein: CSARSLAESSYEQYF; CDR3 DNA: TGCAGTGCTAGATCCCTAGCGGAGAGCTCCTACGAGCAGTACTTC
V gene: TRBV9; CDR3 length: 15; clone size: .; D gene: TRBD1; J gene: TRBJ1-1; CDR3 protein: CASSVTGVLNTEAFF; CDR3 DNA: TGTGCCAGCAGCGTAACAGGGGTTTTGAATACTGAAGCTTTCTTT
V gene: TRBV4-2; CDR3 length: 16; clone size: .; D gene: .; J gene: TRBJ1-2; CDR3 protein: CASSQDIFWGRRGYTF; CDR3 DNA: TGTGCCAGCAGCCAAGATATATTCTGGGGTCGTCGAGGCTACACCTTC
V gene: TRBV3-1; CDR3 length: 12; clone size: few; D gene: .; J gene: TRBJ2-7; CDR3 protein: CASSQNLGEQYF; CDR3 DNA: TGTGCCAGCAGCCAAAACCTTGGGGAGCAGTACTTC
V gene: TRBV7-9; CDR3 length: 15; clone size: few; D gene: TRBD1; J gene: TRBJ2-3; CDR3 protein: CASSLQGARTDTQYF; CDR3 DNA: TGTGCCAGCAGCCTACAGGGGGCTCGCACAGATACGCAGTATTTT
V gene: TRBV5-1; CDR3 length: 13; clone size: .; D gene: .; J gene: TRBJ2-1; CDR3 protein: CASSFAPYNEQFF; CDR3 DNA: TGCGCCAGCAGCTTCGCGCCCTACAATGAGCAGTTCTTC
V gene: TRBV14; CDR3 length: 16; clone size: .; D gene: .; J gene: TRBJ2-7; CDR3 protein: CASSPGDKGSSYEQYF; CDR3 DNA: TGTGCCAGCAGCCCCGGCGATAAGGGGTCCTCCTACGAGCAGTACTTC
V gene: TRBV5-1; CDR3 length: 16; clone size: .; D gene: .; J gene: TRBJ2-1; CDR3 protein: CASSSYRRASYNEQFF; CDR3 DNA: TGCGCCAGCAGCTCTTACCGGCGAGCCTCATACAATGAGCAGTTCTTC
V gene: TRBV5-1; CDR3 length: 14; clone size: few; D gene: .; J gene: TRBJ1-5; CDR3 protein: CASSPDSSNQPQHF; CDR3 DNA: TGCGCCAGCAGCCCAGACAGTAGCAATCAGCCCCAGCATTTT
V gene: TRBV18; CDR3 length: 16; clone size: .; D gene: TRBD1; J gene: TRBJ2-7; CDR3 protein: CASSPNRDRGSGEQYF; CDR3 DNA: TGTGCCAGCTCACCAAATAGGGACAGGGGTTCGGGCGAGCAGTACTTC